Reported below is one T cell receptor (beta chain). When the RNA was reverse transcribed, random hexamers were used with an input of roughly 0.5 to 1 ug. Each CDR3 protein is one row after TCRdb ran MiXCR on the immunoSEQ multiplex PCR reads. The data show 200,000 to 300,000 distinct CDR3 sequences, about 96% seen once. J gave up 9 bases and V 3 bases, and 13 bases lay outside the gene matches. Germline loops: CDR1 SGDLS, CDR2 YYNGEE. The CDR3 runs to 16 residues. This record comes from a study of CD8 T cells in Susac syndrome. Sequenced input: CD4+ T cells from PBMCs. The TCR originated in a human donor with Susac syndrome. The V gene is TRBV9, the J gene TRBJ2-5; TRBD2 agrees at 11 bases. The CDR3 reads CASSETTSGRRGAQYF. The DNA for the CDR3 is TGTGCCAGCAGCGAAACAACTAGCGGGAGACGAGGGGCCCAGTACTTC. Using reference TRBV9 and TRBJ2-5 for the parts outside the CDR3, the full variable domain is DSGVTQTPKHLITATGQRVTLRCSPRSGDLSVYWYQQSLDQGLQFLIQYYNGEERAKGNILERFSAQQFPDLHSELNLSSLELGDSALYFCASSETTSGRRGAQYFGPGTRLLVL.